This T cell receptor beta chain derives from a study of T cells in Graves' hyperthyroidism and ophthalmopathy. The investigators amplified TCR beta CDR3 regions from RNA transcripts. TCR CDR3 regions were first amplified by RT-PCR with HTBI primers. TCRdb reprocessed the multiplex PCR reads with MiXCR, giving one entry per CDR3 protein. This sample carries around 35,000 distinct CDR3 sequences, about 47% of them seen once, and the ten largest clones take roughly a sixth. Patients were excluded for uncontrolled infection, other autoimmune disease, pregnancy or lactation. Fresh peripheral blood, roughly 9.6 ml, was the source of the PBMCs. CDR1 is DFQATT, CDR2 SNEGSKA, per germline (reference sequence). The CDR3 is 13 residues long. Findings and limits, study-wide: A model of 13 V-J features distinguished ophthalmopathy from stable hyperthyroidism.

This clonotype was seen repeatedly, ten times or more. Its antigen is still unknown. A much more abundant neighbour one base away suggests this may be a read error. This receptor was taken from a man aged 35-49 years with Graves' ophthalmopathy. The specimen sequenced was blood. This chain uses TRBV20-1 with TRBJ2-5; no reliable D call. Here the CDR3 DNA reads TGCGGTGCTAGAGCGACTTTCCAAGAGACCCAGTACTTC. Amino acids: CGARATFQETQYF.